This TCR beta chain emerged from a study of blood T cell repertoires in COVID-19. Study at large: The samples span acute and convalescent COVID-19 from the United States, Italy and Spain.

Assay: immunoSEQ multiplex PCR; the TCRdb copy retains only in-frame clones and omits some. In the table there are fewer than 350,000 clones, about 86% of which are singletons. The CDR3 totals 15 residues. Germline V gene data show CDR1 as SGHRS and CDR2 as YFSETQ. V lost 3 bases to trimming and J lost 2 bases, with 13 bases between them. The specimen was peripheral blood. The chain uses TRBV5-1 and TRBJ2-3; D might be TRBD1 (5 bases). This clonotype was sampled from a woman aged 55-70 years with active or convalescent COVID-19. In DNA form, the CDR3 reads TGCGCCAGCAGCTCCCTCGGACAAAACACAGATACGCAGTATTTT. Protein: CASSSLGQNTDTQYF.